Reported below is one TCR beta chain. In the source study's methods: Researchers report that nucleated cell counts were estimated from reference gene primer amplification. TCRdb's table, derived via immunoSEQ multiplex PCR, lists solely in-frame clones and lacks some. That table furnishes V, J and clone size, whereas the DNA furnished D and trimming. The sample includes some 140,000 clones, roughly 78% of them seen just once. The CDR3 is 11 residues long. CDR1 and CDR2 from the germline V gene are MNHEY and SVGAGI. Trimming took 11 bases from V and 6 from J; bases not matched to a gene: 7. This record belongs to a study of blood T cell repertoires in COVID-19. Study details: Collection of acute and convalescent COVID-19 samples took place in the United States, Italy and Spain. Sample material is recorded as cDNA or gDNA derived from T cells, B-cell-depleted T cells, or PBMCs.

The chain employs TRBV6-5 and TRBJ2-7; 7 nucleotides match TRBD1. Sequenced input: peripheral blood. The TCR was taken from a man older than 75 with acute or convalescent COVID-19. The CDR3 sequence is CASRQGVEQYV. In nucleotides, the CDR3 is TGTGCCTCGAGACAGGGTGTCGAGCAGTACGTC.